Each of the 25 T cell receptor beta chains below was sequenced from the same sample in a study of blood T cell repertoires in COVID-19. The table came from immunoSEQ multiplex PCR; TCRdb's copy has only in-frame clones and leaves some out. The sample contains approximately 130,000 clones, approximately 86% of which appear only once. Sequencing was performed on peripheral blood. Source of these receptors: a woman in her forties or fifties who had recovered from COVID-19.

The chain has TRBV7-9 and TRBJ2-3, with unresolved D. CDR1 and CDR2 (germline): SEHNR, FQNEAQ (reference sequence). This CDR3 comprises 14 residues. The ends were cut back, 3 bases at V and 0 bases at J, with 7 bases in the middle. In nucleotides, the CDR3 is TGTGCCAGCAGCTTCCTCTACAGCACAGATACGCAGTATTTT. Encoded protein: CASSFLYSTDTQYF.

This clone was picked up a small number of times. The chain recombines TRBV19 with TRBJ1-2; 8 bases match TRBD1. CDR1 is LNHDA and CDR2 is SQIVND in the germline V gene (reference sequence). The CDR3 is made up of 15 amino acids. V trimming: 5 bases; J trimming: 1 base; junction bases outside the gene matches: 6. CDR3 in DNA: TGTGCCAGTAGTTTCCGGGACAGGCTTAACTATGGCTACACCTTC. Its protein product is CASSFRDRLNYGYTF.

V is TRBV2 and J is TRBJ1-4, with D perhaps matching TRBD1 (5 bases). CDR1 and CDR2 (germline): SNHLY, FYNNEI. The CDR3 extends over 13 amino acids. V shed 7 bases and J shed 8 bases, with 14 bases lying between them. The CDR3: CASNSRVREKLFF. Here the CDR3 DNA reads TGTGCCAGCAATTCCAGGGTACGAGAAAAACTGTTTTTT.

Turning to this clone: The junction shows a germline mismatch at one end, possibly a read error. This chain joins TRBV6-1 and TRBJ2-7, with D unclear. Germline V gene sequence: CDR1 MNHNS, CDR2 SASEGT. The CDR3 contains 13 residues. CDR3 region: CASSETTESSSHF. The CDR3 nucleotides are TGTGCCAGCAGTGAAACCACCGAAAGTAGTTCGCACTTC.

The CDR3 nucleotides are TGTGCCACTTACAGGGGATTCTATGGCTACACCTTC. It encodes CATYRGFYGYTF. This chain uses TRBV19 with TRBJ1-2; 7 bases line up with TRBD1. Germline CDR1 is LNHDA and CDR2 is SQIVND (reference sequence). This CDR3 is 12 amino acids long. J lost 4 bases, V lost 10 bases, and 6 bases had no gene match.

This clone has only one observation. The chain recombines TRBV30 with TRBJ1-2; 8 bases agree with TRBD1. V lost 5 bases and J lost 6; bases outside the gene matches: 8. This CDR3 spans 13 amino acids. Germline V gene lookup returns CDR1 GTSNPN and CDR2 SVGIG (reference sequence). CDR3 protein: CAWSTGAEDGYTF. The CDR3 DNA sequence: TGTGCCTGGTCGACAGGGGCTGAGGATGGCTACACCTTC.

For the CDR3, the DNA is TGTGCCAGCAGCCCAGACAGGGGGCGTAGAGATACGCAGTATTTT. It encodes CASSPDRGRRDTQYF. The V gene is TRBV5-8, the J gene TRBJ2-3; 10 positions match TRBD1. After removal of 4 bases from V and 5 bases from J, the junction contained 7 bases not matched to a gene. The CDR3 is 15 residues long. The germline CDR1 and CDR2 sequences are SGHTS and YDEGEE.

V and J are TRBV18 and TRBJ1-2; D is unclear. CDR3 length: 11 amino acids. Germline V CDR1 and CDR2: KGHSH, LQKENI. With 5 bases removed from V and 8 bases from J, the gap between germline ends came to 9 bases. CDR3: CASSNAAGYTF. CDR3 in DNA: TGTGCCAGCTCAAACGCCGCGGGCTACACCTTC.

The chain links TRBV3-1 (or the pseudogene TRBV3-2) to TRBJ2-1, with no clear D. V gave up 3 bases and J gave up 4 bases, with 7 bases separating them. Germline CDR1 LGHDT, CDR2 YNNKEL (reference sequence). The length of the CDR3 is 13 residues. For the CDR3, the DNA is TGTGCCAGCAGCCACTCAGCGTACAATGAGCAGTTCTTC. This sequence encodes CASSHSAYNEQFF.

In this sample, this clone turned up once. In nucleotides, the CDR3 is TGTGCCAGCAGCCCTAGATTACAGGCTACCTACGAGCAGTACTTC. Its translation is CASSPRLQATYEQYF. The V gene is TRBV9, the J gene TRBJ2-7, with D tentatively TRBD1 (5 bases). The CDR3 sequence is 15 residues long. Germline V CDR1 and CDR2: SGDLS, YYNGEE. V lost 4 bases and J 2 bases, leaving 16 bases between the germline ends.

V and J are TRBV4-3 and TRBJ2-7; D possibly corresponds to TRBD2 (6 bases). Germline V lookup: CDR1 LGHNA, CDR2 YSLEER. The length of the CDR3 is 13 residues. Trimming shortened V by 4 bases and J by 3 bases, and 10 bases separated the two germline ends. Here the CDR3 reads CASSRGTNYEQYF. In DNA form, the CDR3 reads TGCGCCAGCAGCCGCGGGACCAACTACGAGCAGTACTTC.

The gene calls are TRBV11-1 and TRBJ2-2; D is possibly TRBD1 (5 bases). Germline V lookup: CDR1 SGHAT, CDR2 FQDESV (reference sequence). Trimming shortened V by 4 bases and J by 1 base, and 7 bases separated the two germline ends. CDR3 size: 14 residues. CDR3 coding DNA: TGTGCCAGCAGCTCTGACAGGAACACCGGGGAGCTGTTTTTT. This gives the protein CASSSDRNTGELFF.

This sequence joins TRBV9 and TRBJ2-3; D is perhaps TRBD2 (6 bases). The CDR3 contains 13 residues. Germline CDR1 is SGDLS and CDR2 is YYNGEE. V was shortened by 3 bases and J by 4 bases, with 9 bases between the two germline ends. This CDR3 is CASSAGVADTQYF. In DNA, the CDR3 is TGTGCCAGCAGCGCGGGGGTTGCAGATACGCAGTATTTT.

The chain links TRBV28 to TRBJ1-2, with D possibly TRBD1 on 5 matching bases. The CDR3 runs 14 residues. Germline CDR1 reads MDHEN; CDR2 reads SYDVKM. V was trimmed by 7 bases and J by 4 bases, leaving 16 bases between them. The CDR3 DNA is TGTGCCAGCAACACTATTCAGGGTCTCTATGGCTACACCTTC. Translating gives CASNTIQGLYGYTF.

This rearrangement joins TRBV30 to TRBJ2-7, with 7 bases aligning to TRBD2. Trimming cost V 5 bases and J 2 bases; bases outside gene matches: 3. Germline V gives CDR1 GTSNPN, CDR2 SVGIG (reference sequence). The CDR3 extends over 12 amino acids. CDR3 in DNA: TGTGCCTGGGGACTAGTTCCCTACGAGCAGTACTTC. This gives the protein CAWGLVPYEQYF.

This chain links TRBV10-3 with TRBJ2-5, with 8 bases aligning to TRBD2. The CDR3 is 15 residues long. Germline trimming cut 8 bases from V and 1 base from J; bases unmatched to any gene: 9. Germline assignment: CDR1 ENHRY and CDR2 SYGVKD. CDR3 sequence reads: CAIAGGSSSQETQYF. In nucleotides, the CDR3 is TGTGCCATCGCGGGGGGCAGTAGTAGCCAAGAGACCCAGTACTTC.

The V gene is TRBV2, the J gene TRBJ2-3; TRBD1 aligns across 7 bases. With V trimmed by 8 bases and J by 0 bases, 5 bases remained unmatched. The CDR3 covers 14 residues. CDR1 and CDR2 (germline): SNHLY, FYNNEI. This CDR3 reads CASAGGRSTDTQYF. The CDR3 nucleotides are TGTGCCAGCGCAGGGGGACGGAGCACAGATACGCAGTATTTT. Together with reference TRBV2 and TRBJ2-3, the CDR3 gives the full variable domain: EPEVTQTPSHQVTQMGQEVILRCVPISNHLYFYWYRQILGQKVEFLVSFYNNEISEKSEIFDDQFSVERPDGSNFTLKIRSTKLEDSAMYFCASAGGRSTDTQYFGPGTRLTVL.

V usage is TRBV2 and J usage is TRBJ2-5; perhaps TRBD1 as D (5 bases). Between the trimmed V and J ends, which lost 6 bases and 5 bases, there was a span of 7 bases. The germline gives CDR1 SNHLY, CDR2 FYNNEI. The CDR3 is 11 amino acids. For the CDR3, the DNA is TGTGCCAGCAGAGGGGTTGAGACCCAGTACTTC. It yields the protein CASRGVETQYF.

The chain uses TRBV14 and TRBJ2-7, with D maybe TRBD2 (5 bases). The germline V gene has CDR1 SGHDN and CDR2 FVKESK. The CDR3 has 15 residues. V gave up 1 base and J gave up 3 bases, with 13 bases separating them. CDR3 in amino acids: CASSQGLRVDYEQYF. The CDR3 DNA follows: TGTGCCAGCAGCCAAGGATTGCGGGTGGACTACGAGCAGTACTTC.

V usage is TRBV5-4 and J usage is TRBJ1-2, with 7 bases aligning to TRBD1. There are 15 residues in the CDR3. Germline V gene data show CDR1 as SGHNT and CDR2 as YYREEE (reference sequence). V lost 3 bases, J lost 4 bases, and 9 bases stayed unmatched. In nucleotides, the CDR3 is TGTGCCAGCAGCTATCGACAGGGTGGGTCCTATGGCTACACCTTC. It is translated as CASSYRQGGSYGYTF.

The CDR3 loop is CASSFSSGAAHEQYF. CDR3 nucleotides: TGTGCCAGCAGCTTTTCTAGCGGGGCCGCCCACGAGCAGTACTTC. The rearrangement links TRBV7-2 to TRBJ2-7, with TRBD2 matching 9 bases. CDR1 is SGHTA and CDR2 is FQGNSA in the germline V gene. The ends lost 3 bases at V and 5 bases at J; junction bases unmatched: 8. This CDR3 is built from 15 residues.

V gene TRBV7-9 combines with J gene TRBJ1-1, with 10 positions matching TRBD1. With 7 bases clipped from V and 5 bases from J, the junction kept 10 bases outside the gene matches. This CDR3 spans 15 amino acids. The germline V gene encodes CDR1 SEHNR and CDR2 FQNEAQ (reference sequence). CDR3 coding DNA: TGTGCCAGCAACCGACAGGGGGCTCGGGTTACTGAAGCTTTCTTT. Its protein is CASNRQGARVTEAFF.

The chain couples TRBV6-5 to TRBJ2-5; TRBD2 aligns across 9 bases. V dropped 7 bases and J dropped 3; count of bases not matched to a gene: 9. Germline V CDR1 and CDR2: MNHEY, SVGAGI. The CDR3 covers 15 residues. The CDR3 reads CASTFSGGKEETQYF. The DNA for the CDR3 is TGTGCCAGCACTTTTAGCGGGGGAAAAGAAGAGACCCAGTACTTC.

For the CDR3, the DNA is TGTGCCAGTCACTACAGGGGCCAGCCCCAGCATTTT. This codes for CASHYRGQPQHF. This sequence joins TRBV19 and TRBJ1-5, with TRBD1 matching 7 bases. V shed 8 bases and J 7 bases; nucleotides not matched to a gene: 5. Germline V lookup: CDR1 LNHDA, CDR2 SQIVND (reference sequence). The CDR3 consists of 12 residues.

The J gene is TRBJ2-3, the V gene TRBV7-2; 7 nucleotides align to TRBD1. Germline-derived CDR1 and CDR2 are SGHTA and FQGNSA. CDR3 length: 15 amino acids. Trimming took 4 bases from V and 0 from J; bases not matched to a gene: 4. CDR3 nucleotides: TGTGCCAGCAGCTCTACAGGGGTTAGCACAGATACGCAGTATTTT. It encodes CASSSTGVSTDTQYF.